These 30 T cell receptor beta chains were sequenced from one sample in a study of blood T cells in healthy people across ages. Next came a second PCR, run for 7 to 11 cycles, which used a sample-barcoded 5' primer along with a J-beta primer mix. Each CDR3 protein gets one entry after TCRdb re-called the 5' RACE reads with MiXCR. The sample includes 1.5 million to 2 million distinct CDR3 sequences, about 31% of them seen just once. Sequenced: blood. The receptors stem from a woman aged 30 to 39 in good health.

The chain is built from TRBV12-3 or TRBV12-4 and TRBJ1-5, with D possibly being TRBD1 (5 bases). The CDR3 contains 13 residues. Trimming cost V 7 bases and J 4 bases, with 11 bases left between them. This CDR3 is CASTGTVNQPQHF. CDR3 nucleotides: TGTGCCAGCACCGGGACGGTGAATCAGCCCCAGCATTTT.

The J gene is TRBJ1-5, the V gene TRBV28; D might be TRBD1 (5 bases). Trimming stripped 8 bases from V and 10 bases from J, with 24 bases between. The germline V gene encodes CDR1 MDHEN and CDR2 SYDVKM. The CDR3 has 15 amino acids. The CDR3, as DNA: TGTGCCAGCCTGGGGCGGGTGACTTTGGATCGTCCCCAGCATTTT. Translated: CASLGRVTLDRPQHF.

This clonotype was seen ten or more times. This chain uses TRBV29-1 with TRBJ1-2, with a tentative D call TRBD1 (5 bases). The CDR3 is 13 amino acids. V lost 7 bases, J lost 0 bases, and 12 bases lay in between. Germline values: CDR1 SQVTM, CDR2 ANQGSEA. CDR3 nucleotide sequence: TGCAGCGCCACGACAGAATCTAACTATGGCTACACCTTC. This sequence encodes CSATTESNYGYTF.

In DNA, the CDR3 is TGTGCCAGCAGTTTTTTTCGGGAGAATTCACCCCTCCACTTT. Encoded protein: CASSFFRENSPLHF. The chain carries TRBV12-3 or TRBV12-4 and TRBJ1-6; D is uncertain. V was cut by 3 bases and J by 7 bases, with 10 bases left in between. CDR3 size: 14 residues.

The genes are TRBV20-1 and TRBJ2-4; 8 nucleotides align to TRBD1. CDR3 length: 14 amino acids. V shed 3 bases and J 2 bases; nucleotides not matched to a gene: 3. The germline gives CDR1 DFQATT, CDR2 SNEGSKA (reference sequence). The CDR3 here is CSARTGVSKNIQYF. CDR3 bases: TGCAGTGCTAGGACAGGGGTATCCAAAAACATTCAGTACTTC.

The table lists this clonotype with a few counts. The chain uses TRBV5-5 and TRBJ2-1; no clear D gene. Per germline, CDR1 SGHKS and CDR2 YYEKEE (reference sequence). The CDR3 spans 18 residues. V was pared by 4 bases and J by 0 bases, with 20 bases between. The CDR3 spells CASSPPRGSSSSYNEQFF. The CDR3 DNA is TGTGCCAGCAGCCCCCCCCGTGGCAGTTCTAGCTCCTACAATGAGCAGTTCTTC.

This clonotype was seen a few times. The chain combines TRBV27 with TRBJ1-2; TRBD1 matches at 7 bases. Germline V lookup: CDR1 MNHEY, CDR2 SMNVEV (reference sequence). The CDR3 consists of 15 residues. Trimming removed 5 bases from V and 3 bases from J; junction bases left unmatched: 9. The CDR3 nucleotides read TGTGCCAGCAGTCCCGACAGGGTGTTATACTATGGCTACACCTTC. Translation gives CASSPDRVLYYGYTF.

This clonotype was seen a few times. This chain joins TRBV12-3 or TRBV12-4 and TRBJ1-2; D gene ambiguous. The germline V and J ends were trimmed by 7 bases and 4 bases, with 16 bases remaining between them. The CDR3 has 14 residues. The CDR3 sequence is CASTSVHIPYGYTF. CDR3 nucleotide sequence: TGTGCCAGCACCTCGGTGCACATCCCCTATGGCTACACCTTC.

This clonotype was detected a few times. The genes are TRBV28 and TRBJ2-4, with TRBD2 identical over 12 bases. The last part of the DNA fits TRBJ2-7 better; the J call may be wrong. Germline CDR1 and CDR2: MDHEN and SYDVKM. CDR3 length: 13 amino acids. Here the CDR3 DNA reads TGTGCCAGTCTAGCGGGAGGGGAGGACGAGCAGTACTTC. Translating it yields CASLAGGEDEQYF.

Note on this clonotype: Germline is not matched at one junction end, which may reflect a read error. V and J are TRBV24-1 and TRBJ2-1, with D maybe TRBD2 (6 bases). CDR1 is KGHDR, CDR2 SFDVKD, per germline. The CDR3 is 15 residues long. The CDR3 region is CATSGRSGVVNERFF. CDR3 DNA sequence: TGTGCCACCAGCGGTCGGTCGGGAGTGGTCAATGAGCGGTTCTTC.

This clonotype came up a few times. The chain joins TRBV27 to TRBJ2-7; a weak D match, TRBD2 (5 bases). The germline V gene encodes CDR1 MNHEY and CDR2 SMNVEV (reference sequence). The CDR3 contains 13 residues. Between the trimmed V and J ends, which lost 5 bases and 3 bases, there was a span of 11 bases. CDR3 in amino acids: CASSTSFNYEQYF. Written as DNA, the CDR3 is TGTGCCAGCAGTACTAGTTTTAACTACGAGCAGTACTTC.

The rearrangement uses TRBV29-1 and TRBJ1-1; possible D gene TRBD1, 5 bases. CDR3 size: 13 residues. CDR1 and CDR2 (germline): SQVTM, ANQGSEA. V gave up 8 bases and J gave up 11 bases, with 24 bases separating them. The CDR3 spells CSSLGGGLDKAFF. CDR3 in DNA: TGCAGCTCACTGGGCGGGGGATTAGATAAGGCTTTCTTT.

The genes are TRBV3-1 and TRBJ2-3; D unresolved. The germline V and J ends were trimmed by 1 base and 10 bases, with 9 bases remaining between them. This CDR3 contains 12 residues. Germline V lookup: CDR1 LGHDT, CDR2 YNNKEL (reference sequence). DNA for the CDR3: TGTGCCAGCAGCCAAGGGAAATCGGCGCAGTATTTT. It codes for CASSQGKSAQYF.

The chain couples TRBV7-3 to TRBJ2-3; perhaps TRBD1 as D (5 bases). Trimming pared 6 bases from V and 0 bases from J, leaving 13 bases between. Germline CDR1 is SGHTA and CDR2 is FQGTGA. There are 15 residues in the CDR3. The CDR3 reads CASSLDGASTDTQYF. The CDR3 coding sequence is TGTGCCAGCAGTCTAGATGGGGCTAGCACAGATACGCAGTATTTT.

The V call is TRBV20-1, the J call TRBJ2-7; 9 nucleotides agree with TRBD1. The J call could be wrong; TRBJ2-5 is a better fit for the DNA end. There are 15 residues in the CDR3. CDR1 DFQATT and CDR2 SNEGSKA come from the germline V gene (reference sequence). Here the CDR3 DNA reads TGCAGTGCTACCGGAGGGGGACAGGGTTTGGAGACCCAGTACTTC. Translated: CSATGGGQGLETQYF.

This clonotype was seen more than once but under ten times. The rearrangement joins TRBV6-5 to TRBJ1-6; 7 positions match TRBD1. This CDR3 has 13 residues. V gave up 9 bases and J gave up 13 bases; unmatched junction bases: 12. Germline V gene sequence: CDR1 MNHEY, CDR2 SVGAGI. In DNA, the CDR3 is TGTGCCAGTTCCTACGGGACAGCGGATCCCCTCCACTTT. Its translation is CASSYGTADPLHF.

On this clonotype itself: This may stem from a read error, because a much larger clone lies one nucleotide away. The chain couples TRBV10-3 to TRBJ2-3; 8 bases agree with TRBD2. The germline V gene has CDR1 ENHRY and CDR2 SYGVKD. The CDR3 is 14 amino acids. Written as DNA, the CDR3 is TGTGCCATCAGGGGACTAGGAGTTGGAGATACGCGGTATTTT. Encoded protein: CAIRGLGVGDTRYF.

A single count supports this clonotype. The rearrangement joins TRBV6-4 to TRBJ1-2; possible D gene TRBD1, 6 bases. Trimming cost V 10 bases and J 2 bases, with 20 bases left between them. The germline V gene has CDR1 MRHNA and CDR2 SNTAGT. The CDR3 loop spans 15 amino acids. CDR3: CANRAGGGWNYGYTF. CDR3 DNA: TGTGCCAACCGAGCGGGGGGCGGATGGAACTATGGCTACACCTTC.

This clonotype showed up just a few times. The CDR3 DNA is TGCGCCAGCTCCCCGGGGACAGGGCACTACGAGCAGTACTTC. It codes for CASSPGTGHYEQYF. The chain recombines TRBV5-1 with TRBJ2-7; the match to TRBD1 covers 9 bases. The length of the CDR3 is 14 residues. The trim removed 7 bases at V and 3 bases at J, leaving 8 bases unmatched. Germline lookup yields CDR1 SGHRS and CDR2 YFSETQ.

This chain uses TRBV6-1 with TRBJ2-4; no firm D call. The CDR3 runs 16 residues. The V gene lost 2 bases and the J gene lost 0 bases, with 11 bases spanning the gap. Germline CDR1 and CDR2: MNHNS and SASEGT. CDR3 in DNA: TGTGCCAGCAGTGAAAAGAGGCTAGTAGCCAAAAACATTCAGTACTTC. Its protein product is CASSEKRLVAKNIQYF.

In DNA, the CDR3 is TGTGCCAGCATGATCTGGCAGTCGTCCGACTCTGGGGCCAACGTCCTGACTTTC. It encodes CASMIWQSSDSGANVLTF. The chain employs TRBV2 and TRBJ2-6, with D unclear. Trimming pared 7 bases from V and 0 bases from J, leaving 19 bases between. CDR3 length: 18 residues. Looked up from germline, CDR1 is SNHLY and CDR2 is FYNNEI.

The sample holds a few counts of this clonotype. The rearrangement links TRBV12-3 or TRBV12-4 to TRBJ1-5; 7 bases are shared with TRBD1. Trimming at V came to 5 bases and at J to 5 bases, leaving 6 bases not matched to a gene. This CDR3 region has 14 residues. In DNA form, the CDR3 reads TGTGCCAGCAGTCCCGGGACAGAGTATCAGCCCCAGCATTTT. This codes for CASSPGTEYQPQHF.

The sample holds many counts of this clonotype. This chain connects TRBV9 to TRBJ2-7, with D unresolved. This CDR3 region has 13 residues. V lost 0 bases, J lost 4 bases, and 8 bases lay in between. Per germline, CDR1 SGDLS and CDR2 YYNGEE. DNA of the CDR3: TGTGCCAGCAGCGTAGCGGACGGGTACGAGCAGTACTTC. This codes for CASSVADGYEQYF.

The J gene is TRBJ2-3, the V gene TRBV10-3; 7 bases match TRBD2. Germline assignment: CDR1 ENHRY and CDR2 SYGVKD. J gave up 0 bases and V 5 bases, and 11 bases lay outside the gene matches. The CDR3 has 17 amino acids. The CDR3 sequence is CAISPAGGGLSTDTQYF. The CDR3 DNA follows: TGTGCCATCAGTCCCGCTGGCGGGGGACTTAGCACAGATACGCAGTATTTT.

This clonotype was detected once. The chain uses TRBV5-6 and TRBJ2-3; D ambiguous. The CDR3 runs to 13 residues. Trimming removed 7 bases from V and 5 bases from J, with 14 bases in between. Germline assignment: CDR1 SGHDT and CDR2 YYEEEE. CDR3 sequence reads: CASGSLFIDTQYF. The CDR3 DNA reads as TGTGCCAGCGGCTCCCTATTTATAGATACGCAGTATTTT.

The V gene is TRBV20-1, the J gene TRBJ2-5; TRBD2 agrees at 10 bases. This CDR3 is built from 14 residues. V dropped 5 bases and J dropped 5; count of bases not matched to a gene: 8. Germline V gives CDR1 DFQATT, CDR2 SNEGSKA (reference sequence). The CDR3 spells CSAYPGTSVETQYF. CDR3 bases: TGCAGTGCTTACCCCGGGACTAGCGTGGAGACCCAGTACTTC.

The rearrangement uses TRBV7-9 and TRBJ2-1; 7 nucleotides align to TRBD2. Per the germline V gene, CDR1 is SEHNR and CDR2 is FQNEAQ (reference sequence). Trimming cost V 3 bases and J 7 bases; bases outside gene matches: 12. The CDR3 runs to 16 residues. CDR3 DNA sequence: TGTGCCAGCAGCTTGCGGGGTGGCGGGAGAGGAAATGAGCAGTTCTTC. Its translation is CASSLRGGGRGNEQFF.

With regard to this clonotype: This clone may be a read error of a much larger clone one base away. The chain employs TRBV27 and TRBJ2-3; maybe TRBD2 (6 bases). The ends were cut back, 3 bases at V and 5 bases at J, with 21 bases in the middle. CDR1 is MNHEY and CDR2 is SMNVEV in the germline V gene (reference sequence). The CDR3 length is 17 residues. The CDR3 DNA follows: TGTGCCAGCAGTTTGGTGGGAGGTACCCAGCCCATAGATACGCAGTATTTT. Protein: CASSLVGGTQPIDTQYF.

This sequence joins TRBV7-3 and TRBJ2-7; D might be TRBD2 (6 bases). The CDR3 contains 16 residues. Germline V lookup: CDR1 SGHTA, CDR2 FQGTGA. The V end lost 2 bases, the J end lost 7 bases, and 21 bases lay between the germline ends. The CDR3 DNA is TGTGCCAGCAGCTTATTGATGGGACTCAAGAACAATGAGCAGTACTTC. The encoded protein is CASSLLMGLKNNEQYF.

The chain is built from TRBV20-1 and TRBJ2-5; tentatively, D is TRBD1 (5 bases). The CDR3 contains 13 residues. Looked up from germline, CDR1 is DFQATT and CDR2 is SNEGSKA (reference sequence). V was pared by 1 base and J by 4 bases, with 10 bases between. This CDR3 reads CSARGAGIETQYF. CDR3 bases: TGCAGTGCTAGAGGGGCAGGGATAGAGACCCAGTACTTC.